This TCR beta chain was sequenced in a study of blood T cell repertoires in COVID-19. Trimming cost V 3 bases and J 7 bases, with 18 bases left between them. This CDR3 is built from 15 residues. Looked up from germline, CDR1 is SGHAT and CDR2 is FQNNGV. TCRdb keeps only in-frame clones here, not all; method: immunoSEQ multiplex PCR. The sample includes more than 300,000 clones, around 90% of them seen just once. A Seattle source enrolled patients during active infection and followed them longitudinally. J is TRBJ1-2 and V is TRBV11-2, with a weak D call TRBD1 (5 bases). This clonotype originated in a middle-aged woman with COVID-19, enrolled during active disease. Sequenced: peripheral blood. The CDR3 region has the DNA TGTGCCAGCAGCTTGGGGGGACGTGGGAAGGCTGGCTACACCTTC. It translates to CASSLGGRGKAGYTF.